Each of the 11 T cell receptor beta chains below was sequenced from the same sample in a study of beta chain features in type 1 diabetes. The study reverse transcribed the entire isolated RNA, so it sequenced expressed TCRB transcripts. Sequencing used immunoSEQ multiplex PCR; TCRdb keeps in-frame clones, though not all of them. The sample includes about 900,000 clones, 17% of them seen just once. Sequencing was carried out using naive CD4+ T cells from blood. All receptors come from a woman between 18 and 30 years old in good health.

The J gene is TRBJ2-5, the V gene TRBV5-4; D might be TRBD2 (5 bases). With 4 bases removed from V and 5 bases from J, the gap between germline ends came to 15 bases. This CDR3 has 14 amino acids. Germline lookup yields CDR1 SGHNT and CDR2 YYREEE (reference sequence). The CDR3 region is CASSAQLVGETQYF. CDR3 nucleotides: TGTGCCAGCAGCGCGCAACTAGTCGGTGAGACCCAGTACTTC.

CDR3 DNA sequence: TGTGCCATCAGTGAGTCTAACGTGGATACGCAGTATTTT. Its translation is CAISESNVDTQYF. V usage is TRBV10-3 and J usage is TRBJ2-3; no clear D gene. The CDR3 is made up of 13 amino acids. V was clipped by 0 bases and J by 6 bases, with 7 bases between them. Germline V CDR1 and CDR2: ENHRY, SYGVKD.

The V and J genes are TRBV5-1 and TRBJ2-2, with TRBD2 matching over 9 bases. The germline CDR1 and CDR2 sequences are SGHRS and YFSETQ. The V and J ends lost 0 bases and 2 bases, in that order; junction bases with no gene match: 5. The CDR3 is 17 amino acids. The CDR3 loop reads CASSLVGTSRNTGELFF. The CDR3 DNA reads TGCGCCAGCAGCTTGGTCGGGACTAGCCGAAACACCGGGGAGCTGTTTTTT. Drawing the rest from reference TRBV5-1 and TRBJ2-2, the complete variable domain is KAGVTQTPRYLIKTRGQQVTLSCSPISGHRSVSWYQQTPGQGLQFLFEYFSETQRNKGNFPGRFSGRQFSNSRSEMNVSTLELGDSALYLCASSLVGTSRNTGELFFGEGSRLTVL.

This clone was counted a single time. V is TRBV5-6 and J is TRBJ2-7; 8 bases are shared with TRBD2. The CDR3 is 15 residues long. The ends lost 1 base at V and 4 bases at J; junction bases unmatched: 7. Germline loops: CDR1 SGHDT, CDR2 YYEEEE. DNA for the CDR3: TGTGCCAGCAGCTTGCCTAGCGGGCAACCTTACGAGCAGTACTTC. This translates into CASSLPSGQPYEQYF.

This clone was seen many times. V and J are TRBV23-1 and TRBJ2-1; 7 nucleotides agree with TRBD2. TRBV23-1 is sorted into the ORF group, with uncertain function. This CDR3 is 15 amino acids long. J was trimmed by 6 bases and V by 8 bases; bases with no gene match: 13. CDR3 nucleotides: TGCGCCAGCCTTAAAACTCAGCGGGACTTCAATGAGCAGTTCTTC. The encoded protein is CASLKTQRDFNEQFF.

This clone was picked up a small number of times. The rearrangement joins TRBV5-4 to TRBJ2-3; maybe TRBD1 (5 bases). This CDR3 is built from 14 residues. V lost 2 bases and J lost 4, with 11 bases in between. Per the germline V gene, CDR1 is SGHNT and CDR2 is YYREEE (reference sequence). The CDR3 is CASSFRDWADTQYF. CDR3 nucleotide sequence: TGTGCCAGCAGCTTCAGGGATTGGGCAGATACGCAGTATTTT.

In this sample, this clone turned up a few times. This chain uses TRBV18 with TRBJ2-1; either TRBD1 or TRBD2 may fit D (5 bases each). Trimming took off 5 bases at V and 10 bases at J, with 15 bases between the two ends. The V gene's germline CDR1 is KGHSH and CDR2 LQKENI. This CDR3 has 13 residues. CDR3 DNA: TGTGCCAGCTCATCGGGGACCAGGTCGGAGCAGTTCTTC. Translated, it gives CASSSGTRSEQFF.

This clone was picked up a small number of times. J is TRBJ1-2 and V is TRBV2; possibly TRBD1 for D (6 bases). The CDR3 covers 13 residues. V was cut by 6 bases and J by 6 bases, with 14 bases left in between. Germline lookup yields CDR1 SNHLY and CDR2 FYNNEI. The CDR3 DNA reads as TGTGCCAGCAGCGCTAGGGGGGAAGATGGCTACACCTTC. Amino acid sequence: CASSARGEDGYTF.

The genes are TRBV9 and TRBJ2-1; a weak D match, TRBD1 (5 bases). The germline CDR1 and CDR2 sequences are SGDLS and YYNGEE. The CDR3 has 15 residues. The V end was cut by 0 bases, the J end by 4 bases, with 11 bases between. The CDR3 loop reads CASSVGGYPYNEQFF. The DNA for the CDR3 is TGTGCCAGCAGCGTAGGGGGCTACCCATACAATGAGCAGTTCTTC.

This clone was seen only a few times. J is TRBJ2-7 and V is TRBV28; TRBD1 matches 7 bases. With V trimmed by 6 bases and J by 3 bases, 5 bases remained unmatched. The CDR3 contains 13 residues. Looked up from germline, CDR1 is MDHEN and CDR2 is SYDVKM. This chain's CDR3 is CASRIQGYYEQYF. The DNA of the CDR3 is TGTGCCAGCAGGATACAGGGGTACTACGAGCAGTACTTC.

The CDR3 nucleotides read TGTGCCAGCTCATCGGAGTCTGAAGCTTTCTTT. Translated: CASSSESEAFF. This sequence joins TRBV18 and TRBJ1-1; no firm D call. This CDR3 comprises 11 residues. Germline V gene lookup returns CDR1 KGHSH and CDR2 LQKENI. V dropped 5 bases and J dropped 6 bases, with 7 bases sitting between them.